This is a list of T cell receptor beta chains from one sample in a study of blood T cell repertoires in COVID-19. Profiling relied on immunoSEQ multiplex PCR, and the TCRdb table lists in-frame clones only, not all of them. The sample carries approximately 220,000 clones, about 80% recorded once. Sequencing used PBMCs or T cells enriched from blood (not recorded which). The source is a woman aged 40 to 50 who had been exposed to COVID-19. Both conserved end residues are part of each CDR3. Each record gives: clone size, J gene, D gene, V gene, CDR3 DNA, CDR3 protein. D genes are given only for firm matches. Only some rows state a clone size, as once, few, many or a class for expanded clones.

clone size: -
J gene: TRBJ1-2
D gene: TRBD1
V gene: TRBV6-5
CDR3 DNA: TGTGCCAGCAGTTACTCCCTCGGACAGGGGAACGATGGCTACACCTTC
CDR3 protein: CASSYSLGQGNDGYTF

clone size: -
J gene: TRBJ2-1
D gene: TRBD2
V gene: TRBV2
CDR3 DNA: TGTGCCAGCAGTGTTGAGCGGGGAGCCTACAATGAGCAGTTCTTC
CDR3 protein: CASSVERGAYNEQFF

clone size: -
J gene: TRBJ2-2
D gene: -
V gene: TRBV28
CDR3 DNA: TGTGCCAGCAGTTTCCCAGGGTTACCCAACACCGGGGAGCTGTTTTTT
CDR3 protein: CASSFPGLPNTGELFF

clone size: -
J gene: TRBJ1-1
D gene: TRBD1
V gene: TRBV10-1
CDR3 DNA: TGCGCCAGCCAAGGGACAGGGAAATTTGAGGTGAACACTGAAGCTTTCTTT
CDR3 protein: CASQGTGKFEVNTEAFF

clone size: -
J gene: TRBJ2-1
D gene: TRBD1
V gene: TRBV19
CDR3 DNA: TGTGCCAGTAGTATAGTTGGGCAGGGGGAGAGCAATGAGCAGTTCTTC
CDR3 protein: CASSIVGQGESNEQFF

clone size: once
J gene: TRBJ2-7
D gene: TRBD2
V gene: TRBV24-1
CDR3 DNA: TGTGCCACCAGTGATTTTGGAGCAGGCGGGGGCGAGCAGTACTTC
CDR3 protein: CATSDFGAGGGEQYF

clone size: few
J gene: TRBJ1-3
D gene: -
V gene: TRBV3-1/TRBV3-2
CDR3 DNA: TGTGCCAGCAGCCAAGGGACAGTCTCTGGAAACACCATATATTTT
CDR3 protein: CASSQGTVSGNTIYF

clone size: -
J gene: TRBJ1-2
D gene: TRBD1
V gene: TRBV4-1
CDR3 DNA: TGCGCCAGCAGCCATCACGGTGGGACAGGGTTAAGTGGCTACACCTTC
CDR3 protein: CASSHHGGTGLSGYTF

clone size: -
J gene: TRBJ1-2
D gene: TRBD1
V gene: TRBV6-5
CDR3 DNA: TGTGCCAGCAGTCGACAGGGTCCTATCTATGGCTACACCTTC
CDR3 protein: CASSRQGPIYGYTF

clone size: -
J gene: TRBJ2-1
D gene: -
V gene: TRBV5-1
CDR3 DNA: TGCGCCAGCAGCCCCGTGAGTAATGAGCAGTTCTTC
CDR3 protein: CASSPVSNEQFF

clone size: -
J gene: TRBJ1-4
D gene: -
V gene: TRBV7-2
CDR3 DNA: TGTGCCAGCAGCTTAGAGAGGGTGGGCGAAAAACTGTTTTTT
CDR3 protein: CASSLERVGEKLFF

clone size: -
J gene: TRBJ1-2
D gene: -
V gene: TRBV30
CDR3 DNA: TGTGCCTGCCTCAGGGAGGCAGGTCCCGAGTATTTC
CDR3 protein: CACLREAGPEYF

clone size: -
J gene: TRBJ2-3
D gene: -
V gene: TRBV2
CDR3 DNA: TGTGCCAGCACGCGAACAAGCGGAGATACGCAGTATTTT
CDR3 protein: CASTRTSGDTQYF

clone size: -
J gene: TRBJ2-1
D gene: -
V gene: TRBV4-1
CDR3 DNA: TGCGCCAGCAGCCGGAGGCTCCAGGGGGCGGGGGACCCCTCCTACAATGAGCAGTTCTTC
CDR3 protein: CASSRRLQGAGDPSYNEQFF

clone size: -
J gene: TRBJ1-4
D gene: TRBD1
V gene: TRBV6-1
CDR3 DNA: TGTGCCAGCAGTGAAGCCTCGGGACAGGGTGGCAAACTGTTTTTT
CDR3 protein: CASSEASGQGGKLFF

clone size: -
J gene: TRBJ2-1
D gene: TRBD2
V gene: TRBV5-1
CDR3 DNA: TGCGCCAGCAGCTTGGTGGCTAGCGGGGGCGGTGAGCAGTTCTTC
CDR3 protein: CASSLVASGGGEQFF